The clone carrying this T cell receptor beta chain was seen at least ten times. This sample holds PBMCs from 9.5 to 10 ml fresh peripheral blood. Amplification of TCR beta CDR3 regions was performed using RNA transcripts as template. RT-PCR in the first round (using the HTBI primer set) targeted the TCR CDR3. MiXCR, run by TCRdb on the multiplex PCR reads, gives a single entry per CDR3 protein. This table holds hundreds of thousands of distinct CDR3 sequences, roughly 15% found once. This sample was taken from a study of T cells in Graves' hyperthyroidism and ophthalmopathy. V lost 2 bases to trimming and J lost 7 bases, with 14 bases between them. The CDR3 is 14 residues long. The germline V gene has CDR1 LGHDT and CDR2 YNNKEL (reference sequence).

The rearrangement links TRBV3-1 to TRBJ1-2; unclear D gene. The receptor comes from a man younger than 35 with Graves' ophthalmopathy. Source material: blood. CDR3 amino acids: CASSQRGEGSGYTF. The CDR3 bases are TGTGCCAGCAGCCAACGGGGTGAAGGTTCTGGCTACACCTTC.